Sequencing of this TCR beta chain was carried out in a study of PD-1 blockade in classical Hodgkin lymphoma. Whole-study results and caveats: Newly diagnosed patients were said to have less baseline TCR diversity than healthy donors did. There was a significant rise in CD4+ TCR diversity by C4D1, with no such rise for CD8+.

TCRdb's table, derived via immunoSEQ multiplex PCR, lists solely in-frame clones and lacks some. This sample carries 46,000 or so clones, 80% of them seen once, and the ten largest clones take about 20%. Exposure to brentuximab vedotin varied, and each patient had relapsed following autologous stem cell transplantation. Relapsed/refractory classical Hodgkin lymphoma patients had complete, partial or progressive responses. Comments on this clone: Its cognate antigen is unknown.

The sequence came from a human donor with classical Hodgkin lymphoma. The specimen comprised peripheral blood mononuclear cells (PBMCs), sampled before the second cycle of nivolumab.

CDR3 nucleotides: TGTGCCAGTAGTATATCAGACGGGAGGGTTTATGAGCAGTTCTTC. It translates to CASSISDGRVYEQFF. The chain couples TRBV19 to TRBJ2-1, with 8 nucleotides matching TRBD2. Germline lookup yields CDR1 LNHDA and CDR2 SQIVND (reference sequence). Germline trimming cut 2 bases from V and 8 bases from J; bases unmatched to any gene: 8. CDR3 length: 15 amino acids.